A selection of T cell receptor beta chains follows, all from one sample in a study of cytomegalovirus exposure and HLA in healthy donors. Sequenced by immunoSEQ multiplex PCR; TCRdb stores in-frame clones only, minus some. Here the sample spans under 250,000 clones, approximately 80% being singletons. The sample comprised PBMCs. These receptor sequences come from a boy between 2 and 10 years old in good health and CMV-seronegative. Both conserved end residues are part of each CDR3. The order of the fields is D gene, clone size, V gene, J gene, CDR3 protein, CDR3 DNA. D genes are given only for firm matches. Clone size, where shown, is once, few, many, or a class for clones that have expanded.

.,once,TRBV29-1,TRBJ1-1,CSVVDRNTEAFF,TGCAGCGTCGTCGACAGAAACACTGAAGCTTTCTTT
.,few,TRBV6-6,TRBJ1-1,CASSYFPLADTEAFF,TGTGCCAGCAGTTACTTCCCCCTTGCGGACACTGAAGCTTTCTTT
.,few,TRBV5-1,TRBJ2-2,CASRAGTGELFF,TGCGCCAGCAGGGCAGGGACCGGGGAGCTGTTTTTT
TRBD2,.,TRBV6-1,TRBJ2-7,CASIRIAGHEQYF,TGTGCCAGCATTCGGATAGCGGGACACGAGCAGTACTTC
.,.,TRBV11-2,TRBJ2-1,CASSLDQGPGEQFF,TGTGCCAGCAGCTTAGATCAGGGTCCGGGTGAGCAGTTCTTC
TRBD1,few,TRBV4-1,TRBJ2-2,CASSQGGTGLSGTGELFF,TGCGCCAGCAGCCAAGGAGGGACAGGGCTTTCGGGCACCGGGGAGCTGTTTTTT
.,.,TRBV19,TRBJ2-7,CASRNTGTYEQYF,TGTGCCAGTAGGAACACCGGGACCTACGAGCAGTACTTC
TRBD2,.,TRBV6-1,TRBJ2-7,CASTNGAAGLQYF,TGTGCCAGCACCAACGGGGCAGCGGGGTTGCAGTACTTC
.,few,TRBV5-1,TRBJ2-6,CASSLASTGANVLTF,TGCGCCAGCAGCTTGGCAAGCACTGGGGCCAACGTCCTGACTTTC
TRBD2,.,TRBV5-1,TRBJ2-1,CASSASSGRAVLYEQFF,TGCGCCAGCAGCGCGTCTAGCGGGAGGGCCGTTCTCTATGAGCAGTTCTTC
TRBD1,.,TRBV9,TRBJ2-3,CASSVVQGADTQYF,TGTGCCAGCAGCGTAGTCCAGGGGGCAGATACGCAGTATTTT
TRBD1,.,TRBV27,TRBJ2-1,CASSSPTGVSPNEQFF,TGTGCCAGCAGTTCCCCGACAGGGGTGAGCCCTAATGAGCAGTTCTTC
.,.,TRBV10-3,TRBJ2-1,CAISGAVGNSYNEQFF,TGTGCCATCAGTGGAGCGGTCGGTAACTCCTACAATGAGCAGTTCTTC
.,few,TRBV5-1,TRBJ1-4,CASSPIGANNEKLFF,TGCGCCAGCAGCCCCATTGGGGCAAATAATGAAAAACTGTTTTTT
TRBD2,.,TRBV29-1,TRBJ2-7,CSVEERGGYEQYF,TGCAGCGTTGAAGAGCGGGGGGGATACGAGCAGTACTTC
.,.,TRBV5-5,TRBJ1-5,CASSLSGGKQPQHF,TGTGCCAGCAGCTTGAGCGGGGGAAAACAGCCCCAGCATTTT
.,.,TRBV5-1,TRBJ2-7,CASSWPDRSSYEQYF,TGCGCCAGCAGCTGGCCCGACAGGAGCTCCTACGAGCAGTACTTC
.,.,TRBV7-9,TRBJ2-7,CASSLVNGPYEQYF,TGTGCCAGCAGCTTAGTCAACGGTCCCTACGAGCAGTACTTC